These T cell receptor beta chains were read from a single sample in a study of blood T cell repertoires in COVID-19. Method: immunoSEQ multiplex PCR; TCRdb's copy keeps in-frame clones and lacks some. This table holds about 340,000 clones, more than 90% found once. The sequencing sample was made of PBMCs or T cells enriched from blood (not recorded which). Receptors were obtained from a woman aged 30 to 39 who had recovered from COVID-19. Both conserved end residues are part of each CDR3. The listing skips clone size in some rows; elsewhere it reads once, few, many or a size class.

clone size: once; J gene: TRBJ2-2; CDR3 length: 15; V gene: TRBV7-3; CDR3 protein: CASSLSRGRTGELFF
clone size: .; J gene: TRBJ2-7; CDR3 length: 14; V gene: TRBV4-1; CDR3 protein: CASSQSSPYGEQYF
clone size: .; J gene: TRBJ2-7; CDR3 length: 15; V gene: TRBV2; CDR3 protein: CASSPIAGGRYEQYF
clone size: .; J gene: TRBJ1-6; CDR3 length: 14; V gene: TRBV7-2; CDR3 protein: CASSLNQRVSPLHF
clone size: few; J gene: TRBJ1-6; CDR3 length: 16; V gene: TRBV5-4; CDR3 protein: CASSSQGQGAGSPLHF
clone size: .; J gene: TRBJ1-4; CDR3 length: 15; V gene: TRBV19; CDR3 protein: CASSSHGTRNEKLFF
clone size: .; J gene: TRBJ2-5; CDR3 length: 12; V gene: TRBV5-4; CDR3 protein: CASSRTEETQYF
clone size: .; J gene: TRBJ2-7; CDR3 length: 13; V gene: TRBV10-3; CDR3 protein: CAIICEVPYEQYF
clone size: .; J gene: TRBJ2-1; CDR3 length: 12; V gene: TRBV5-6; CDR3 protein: CASSLPQAEQFF
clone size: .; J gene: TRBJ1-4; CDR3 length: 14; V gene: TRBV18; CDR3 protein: CASSPLPGYEKLFF
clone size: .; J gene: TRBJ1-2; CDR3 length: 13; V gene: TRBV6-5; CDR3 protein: CASSPGQLYGYTF
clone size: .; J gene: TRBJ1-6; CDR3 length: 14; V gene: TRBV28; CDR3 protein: CASSRASGDSPLHF
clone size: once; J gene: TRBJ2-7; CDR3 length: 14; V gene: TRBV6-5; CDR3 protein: CASSPDTDSYEQYF
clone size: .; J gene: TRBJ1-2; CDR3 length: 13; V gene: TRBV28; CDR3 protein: CASSTQRDSHYTF
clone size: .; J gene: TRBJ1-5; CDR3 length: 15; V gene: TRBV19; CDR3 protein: CASSMSTGPNQPQHF
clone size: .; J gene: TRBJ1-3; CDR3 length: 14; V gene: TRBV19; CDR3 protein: CASRFGSSGNTIYF
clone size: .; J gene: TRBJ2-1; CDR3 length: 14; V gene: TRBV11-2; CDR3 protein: CASSTPREGNEQFF
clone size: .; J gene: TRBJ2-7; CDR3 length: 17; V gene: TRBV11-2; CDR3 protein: CASRRLAGGPRYYEQYF
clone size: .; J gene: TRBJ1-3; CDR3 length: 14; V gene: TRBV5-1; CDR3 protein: CASCGTVSRNTIYF
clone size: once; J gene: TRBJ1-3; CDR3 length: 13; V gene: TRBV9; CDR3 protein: CASSDSIGNTIYF
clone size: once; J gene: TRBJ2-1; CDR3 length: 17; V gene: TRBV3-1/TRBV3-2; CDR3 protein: CASSQEAAGAFYNEQFF
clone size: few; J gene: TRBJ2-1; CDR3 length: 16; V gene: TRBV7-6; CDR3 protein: CASSLWSGQIYNEQFF
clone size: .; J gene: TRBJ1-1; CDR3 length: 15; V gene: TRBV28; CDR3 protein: CASSKAGRRNTEAFF
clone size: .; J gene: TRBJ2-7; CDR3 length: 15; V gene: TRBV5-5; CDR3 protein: CASSLRVVSSYEQYF
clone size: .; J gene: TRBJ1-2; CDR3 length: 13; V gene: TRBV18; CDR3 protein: CASSPDGTYGYTF
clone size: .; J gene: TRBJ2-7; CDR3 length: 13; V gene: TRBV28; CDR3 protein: CASSPGSTYEQYF
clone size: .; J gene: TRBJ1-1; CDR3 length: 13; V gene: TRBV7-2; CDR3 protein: CASSFSRNTEAFF
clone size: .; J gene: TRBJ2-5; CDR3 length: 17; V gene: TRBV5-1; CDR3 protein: CASSQRLAGGLAETQYF